This section outlines one T cell receptor (beta chain) sequence together with its context. The protocol was immunoSEQ multiplex PCR, while the TCRdb copy is restricted to in-frame clones and leaves out a portion. The sample includes 65,000 to 90,000 clones, 93% of them seen just once. Germline V gives CDR1 SGHTA, CDR2 FQGNSA. The CDR3 totals 15 residues. The germline V and J ends were trimmed by 1 base and 2 bases, with 12 bases remaining between them. This sample is drawn from a study of technical replicates of blood from several donors. This chain links TRBV7-2 with TRBJ2-7; D is uncertain. Sample: T cells isolated from PBMCs. The sequence was obtained from a human donor in good health. CDR3 nucleotides: TGTGCCAGCAGCTTAGGGCTTCGGAGCCCCTACGAGCAGTACTTC. It codes for CASSLGLRSPYEQYF.